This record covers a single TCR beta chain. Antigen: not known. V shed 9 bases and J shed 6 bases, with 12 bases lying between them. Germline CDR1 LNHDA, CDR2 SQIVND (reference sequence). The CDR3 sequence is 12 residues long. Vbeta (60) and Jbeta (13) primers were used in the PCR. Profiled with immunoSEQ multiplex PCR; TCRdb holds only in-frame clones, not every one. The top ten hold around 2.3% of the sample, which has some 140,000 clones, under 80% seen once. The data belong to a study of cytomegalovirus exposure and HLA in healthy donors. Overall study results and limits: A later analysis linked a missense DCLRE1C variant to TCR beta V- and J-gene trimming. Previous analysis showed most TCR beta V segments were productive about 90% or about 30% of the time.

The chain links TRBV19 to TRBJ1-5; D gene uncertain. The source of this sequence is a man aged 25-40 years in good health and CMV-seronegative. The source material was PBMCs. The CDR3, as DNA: TGTGCCAGCGGACTTACGGGTCAGCCCCAGCATTTT. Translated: CASGLTGQPQHF.